The 15 T cell receptor beta chains below all came from one sample that was sequenced in a study of T cell responses to AZD1222 COVID-19 vaccine. The table came from immunoSEQ multiplex PCR; TCRdb's copy has only in-frame clones and leaves some out. The sample shows more than 120,000 clones, about 92% of them seen only once. The sample in question was peripheral blood, obtained on day 0 of AZD1222 vaccination. These receptors were collected from an adult in good health.

The chain links TRBV19 to TRBJ1-5; a possible D gene is TRBD1 (6 bases). Germline CDR1 reads LNHDA; CDR2 reads SQIVND (reference sequence). V was cut by 3 bases and J by 4 bases, with 13 bases left in between. The CDR3 runs 15 residues. The CDR3: CASSMGGRGNQPQHF. In DNA, the CDR3 is TGTGCCAGTAGTATGGGTGGCAGGGGAAATCAGCCCCAGCATTTT.

The chain combines TRBV12-3 or TRBV12-4 with TRBJ1-2; D gene unclear. This CDR3 has 12 residues. V was pared by 3 bases and J by 3 bases, with 5 bases between. The CDR3 reads CASSFRDYGYTF. Here the CDR3 DNA reads TGTGCCAGCAGTTTTAGGGACTATGGCTACACCTTC.

The chain employs TRBV9 and TRBJ1-2, with D hard to call. The germline gives CDR1 SGDLS, CDR2 YYNGEE. V lost 0 bases, J lost 6 bases, and 15 bases lay in between. The CDR3 consists of 15 residues. CDR3 protein: CASSVVGGVGDGYTF. In DNA form, the CDR3 reads TGTGCCAGCAGCGTAGTCGGTGGCGTCGGGGATGGCTACACCTTC.

The chain couples TRBV18 to TRBJ1-2; weak D call: TRBD1 (5 bases). CDR1 and CDR2 (germline): KGHSH, LQKENI. The CDR3 runs 13 residues. The V end was cut by 3 bases, the J end by 7 bases, with 12 bases between. In DNA, the CDR3 is TGTGCCAGCTCACCGGGGGGGGACTTTGGCTACACCTTC. Translated, it gives CASSPGGDFGYTF.

V usage is TRBV15 and J usage is TRBJ1-2; D remains ambiguous. Trimming pared 0 bases from V and 4 bases from J, leaving 9 bases between. The CDR3 consists of 14 residues. Germline V lookup: CDR1 LNHNV, CDR2 YYDKDF (reference sequence). CDR3 in DNA: TGTGCCACCAGCAGAGATGGAACCGGCTATGGCTACACCTTC. Residues: CATSRDGTGYGYTF.

This chain links TRBV9 with TRBJ1-1; a possible D gene is TRBD1 (5 bases). CDR3 length: 14 residues. Trimming shortened V by 3 bases and J by 5 bases, and 14 bases separated the two germline ends. From germline, CDR1 is SGDLS and CDR2 YYNGEE. CDR3 DNA: TGTGCCAGCAGCGGCCGGGGACTAGCTACTGAAGCTTTCTTT. Translating gives CASSGRGLATEAFF.

The chain has TRBV6-1 and TRBJ1-5; the D is unclear. V lost 1 base to trimming and J lost 4 bases, with 8 bases between them. The germline CDR1 and CDR2 sequences are MNHNS and SASEGT. The CDR3 extends over 14 amino acids. Written as DNA, the CDR3 is TGTGCCAGCAGTGAAGTAAACCCGAATCAGCCCCAGCATTTT. As protein: CASSEVNPNQPQHF.

The chain recombines TRBV7-2 with TRBJ2-5, with TRBD2 identical over 10 bases. Germline assignment: CDR1 SGHTA and CDR2 FQGNSA. The CDR3 is made up of 15 amino acids. J lost 5 bases, V lost 6 bases, and 9 bases had no gene match. CDR3 in DNA: TGTGCCAGCAGTTACCTAGCGGGGGAGGTGGAGACCCAGTACTTC. This codes for CASSYLAGEVETQYF.

The genes are TRBV10-1 and TRBJ2-7; the D gene is possibly TRBD2 (6 bases). The CDR3 has 12 residues. V was clipped by 10 bases and J by 3 bases, with 13 bases between them. Germline CDR1 and CDR2: WNHNN and SYGVQD (reference sequence). CDR3 sequence (DNA): TGCGCCACCAACGTGGAGGGCTACGAGCAGTACTTC. Protein sequence: CATNVEGYEQYF.

Details on this clone: A read error may produce the germline difference seen at one junction end. This chain joins TRBV25-1 and TRBJ2-5, with D possibly TRBD2 on 6 matching bases. Germline V lookup: CDR1 MGHDK, CDR2 SYGVNS. The CDR3 is 11 residues long. CDR3 in DNA: TGTGCCAGCAGTGGACTAGAGGCCCAGTACTTC. Residues: CASSGLEAQYF.

The chain couples TRBV2 to TRBJ1-2, with D maybe TRBD1 (6 bases). V gave up 10 bases and J gave up 5 bases, with 14 bases separating them. The CDR3 totals 12 residues. CDR1 SNHLY and CDR2 FYNNEI come from the germline V gene. CDR3 DNA sequence: TGTGCCATCTGGGGGGGCTGGTATGGCTACACCTTC. Amino acid sequence: CAIWGGWYGYTF.

The chain recombines TRBV7-8 with TRBJ1-1, with D possibly TRBD1 on 5 matching bases. V was clipped by 1 base and J by 5 bases, with 8 bases between them. The CDR3 loop spans 13 amino acids. The germline V gene has CDR1 SGHVS and CDR2 FQNEAQ. The CDR3: CASSLVEGTEAFF. CDR3 bases: TGTGCCAGCAGCTTAGTAGAGGGGACTGAAGCTTTCTTT.

The chain joins TRBV30 to TRBJ1-3, with D uncertain. The length of the CDR3 is 13 residues. V was shortened by 2 bases and J by 4 bases, with 9 bases between the two germline ends. CDR1 is GTSNPN and CDR2 is SVGIG in the germline V gene (reference sequence). CDR3 coding DNA: TGTGCCTGGAGTCCCTCCGGGGGAAACACCATATATTTT. This translates into CAWSPSGGNTIYF.

This chain links TRBV6-1 with TRBJ2-1; the match to TRBD2 covers 8 bases. From germline, CDR1 is MNHNS and CDR2 SASEGT. Trimming removed 3 bases from V and 6 bases from J; junction bases left unmatched: 4. This CDR3 spans 14 amino acids. The CDR3 loop reads CASSDGRGPNEQFF. Written as DNA, the CDR3 is TGTGCCAGCAGTGACGGGAGGGGCCCCAATGAGCAGTTCTTC.

The chain combines TRBV18 with TRBJ1-3; D possibly corresponds to TRBD1 (6 bases). Trimming removed 0 bases from V and 0 bases from J, with 9 bases in between. In germline, CDR1 is KGHSH, CDR2 LQKENI. CDR3 length: 16 residues. Written as DNA, the CDR3 is TGTGCCAGCTCACCACCCCAACAGGGCTCTGGAAACACCATATATTTT. It yields the protein CASSPPQQGSGNTIYF.